These 32 T cell receptor beta chains share one sample of origin, sequenced in a study of cytomegalovirus exposure and HLA in healthy donors. Primers included in the PCR were 60 Vbeta and 13 Jbeta primers. TCRdb's table, derived via immunoSEQ multiplex PCR, lists solely in-frame clones and lacks some. This sample has about 150,000 clones, with around a tenth found just once. The specimen was PBMCs. Receptor source: a male donor in good health and CMV-seronegative.

The chain has TRBV4-3 and TRBJ2-3, with 7 nucleotides matching TRBD1. The junction had 4 bases not matched to a gene; V was cut back by 4 bases and J by 0 bases. The CDR3 has 15 amino acids. CDR1 is LGHNA and CDR2 is YSLEER in the germline V gene. CDR3 in amino acids: CASSPRGQSTDTQYF. In DNA, the CDR3 is TGCGCCAGCAGCCCAAGGGGACAGAGCACAGATACGCAGTATTTT.

This chain links TRBV10-3 with TRBJ1-1; perhaps TRBD1 as D (5 bases). The germline V gene encodes CDR1 ENHRY and CDR2 SYGVKD. Trimming pared 6 bases from V and 4 bases from J, leaving 18 bases between. This CDR3 contains 15 residues. The CDR3 DNA follows: TGTGCCATCAGGAGAGAATTCGGGGGAAGCACTGAAGCTTTCTTT. This gives the protein CAIRREFGGSTEAFF.

Only a few counts were recorded for this clone. V is TRBV5-1 and J is TRBJ2-7; 9 bases are a match to TRBD1. This CDR3 comprises 14 residues. Germline V gives CDR1 SGHRS, CDR2 YFSETQ. V lost 4 bases, J lost 1 base, and 3 bases stayed unmatched. CDR3 region: CASSGTGLSYEQYF. Written as DNA, the CDR3 is TGCGCCAGCAGCGGGACAGGGCTATCCTACGAGCAGTACTTC.

The V call is TRBV18, the J call TRBJ2-5; 13 bases line up with TRBD2. Trimming took 4 bases from V and 6 from J; bases not matched to a gene: 5. CDR1 is KGHSH and CDR2 is LQKENI in the germline V gene. The CDR3 runs 15 residues. CDR3 region: CASSLGTSGMKTQYF. Written as DNA, the CDR3 is TGTGCCAGCTCACTCGGGACTAGCGGGATGAAGACCCAGTACTTC.

This clone was counted between two and nine times. This chain links TRBV19 with TRBJ1-3, with TRBD1 matching 7 bases. Per germline, CDR1 LNHDA and CDR2 SQIVND (reference sequence). The CDR3 has 17 residues. The J segment lost 0 bases and the V segment lost 4 bases, leaving 9 bases of the junction unmatched. DNA for the CDR3: TGTGCCAGTAGTAGACGACAGGGTTGGGACTCTGGAAACACCATATATTTT. Encoded protein: CASSRRQGWDSGNTIYF.

This chain joins TRBV4-3 and TRBJ2-7, with D tentatively TRBD2 (7 bases). This CDR3 comprises 14 residues. V was shortened by 0 bases and J by 5 bases, with 11 bases between the two germline ends. Germline V gene data show CDR1 as LGHNA and CDR2 as YSLEER. CDR3 DNA: TGCGCCAGCAGCCAAGAGGCGGGGGCCCACGAGCAGTACTTC. It translates to CASSQEAGAHEQYF.

This clone was detected a few times. Here the CDR3 reads CASKEASGGGYTF. DNA for the CDR3: TGTGCCAGCAAAGAAGCATCAGGGGGTGGCTACACCTTC. The chain recombines TRBV2 with TRBJ1-2; 7 bases map to TRBD1. CDR1 and CDR2 from the germline V gene are SNHLY and FYNNEI. This CDR3 contains 13 residues. V lost 7 bases, J lost 7 bases, and 9 bases stayed unmatched.

This clone was recorded a few times. The chain employs TRBV5-1 and TRBJ1-5; D not resolved. Germline assignment: CDR1 SGHRS and CDR2 YFSETQ. The CDR3 is 15 residues long. The V and J ends lost 0 bases and 2 bases respectively, with 9 bases between them. The CDR3 protein is CASSLAGKGNQPQHF. CDR3 DNA: TGCGCCAGCAGCTTGGCGGGGAAAGGCAATCAGCCCCAGCATTTT. The complete variable domain, with remaining parts taken from reference TRBV5-1 and TRBJ1-5, reads KAGVTQTPRYLIKTRGQQVTLSCSPISGHRSVSWYQQTPGQGLQFLFEYFSETQRNKGNFPGRFSGRQFSNSRSEMNVSTLELGDSALYLCASSLAGKGNQPQHFGDGTRLSIL.

The rearrangement links TRBV28 to TRBJ2-5; 7 nucleotides agree with TRBD2. This CDR3 spans 14 amino acids. Germline CDR1 and CDR2: MDHEN and SYDVKM. After removal of 3 bases from V and 4 bases from J, the junction contained 5 bases not matched to a gene. CDR3 region: CASSLPGGGETQYF. CDR3 in DNA: TGTGCCAGCAGTTTGCCGGGAGGAGGAGAGACCCAGTACTTC.

This clone was seen only a few times. Other DNA sequences within the sample encode an identical CDR3. This sequence joins TRBV13 and TRBJ1-2, with 11 positions matching TRBD1. The V and J ends lost 7 bases and 4 bases, in that order; junction bases with no gene match: 11. The CDR3 loop spans 16 amino acids. Looked up from germline, CDR1 is PRHDT and CDR2 is FYEKMQ (reference sequence). The CDR3 loop reads CASTPSRTGGRYGYTF. The CDR3 DNA is TGTGCCAGCACCCCCTCCCGGACAGGGGGCCGCTATGGCTACACCTTC.

The table lists this clone with a few counts. The chain recombines TRBV5-1 with TRBJ2-7, with D perhaps TRBD1 (6 bases). Germline CDR1 is SGHRS and CDR2 is YFSETQ. CDR3 length equals 12 residues. Trimming cost V 0 bases and J 6 bases, with 7 bases left between them. The CDR3 nucleotides are TGCGCCAGCAGCTTGGACAGGGTCGAGCAGTACTTC. It translates to CASSLDRVEQYF. The whole variable domain, filled in from reference TRBV5-1 and TRBJ2-7, reads KAGVTQTPRYLIKTRGQQVTLSCSPISGHRSVSWYQQTPGQGLQFLFEYFSETQRNKGNFPGRFSGRQFSNSRSEMNVSTLELGDSALYLCASSLDRVEQYFGPGTRLTVT.

The chain combines TRBV28 with TRBJ2-7; the D gene is possibly TRBD1 (6 bases). V was cut by 6 bases and J by 2 bases, with 14 bases left in between. The CDR3 is 14 residues long. Germline loops: CDR1 MDHEN, CDR2 SYDVKM. The CDR3 reads CASRVQGRPYEQYF. CDR3 DNA: TGTGCCAGCAGGGTACAGGGAAGGCCCTACGAGCAGTACTTC. Full variable domain (rest looked up from reference TRBV28 and TRBJ2-7): DVKVTQSSRYLVKRTGEKVFLECVQDMDHENMFWYRQDPGLGLRLIYFSYDVKMKEKGDIPEGYSVSREKKERFSLILESASTNQTSMYLCASRVQGRPYEQYFGPGTRLTVT.

There are a few counts of this clone. The chain is built from TRBV9 and TRBJ1-5, with D unresolved. Per germline, CDR1 SGDLS and CDR2 YYNGEE. CDR3 size: 14 residues. V lost 4 bases to trimming and J lost 4 bases, with 12 bases between them. The CDR3 loop is CASSPHNGNQPQHF. The CDR3 DNA reads as TGTGCCAGCAGCCCCCACAACGGGAATCAGCCCCAGCATTTT. The variable domain in full, with the rest retrieved from reference TRBV9 and TRBJ1-5, is DSGVTQTPKHLITATGQRVTLRCSPRSGDLSVYWYQQSLDQGLQFLIQYYNGEERAKGNILERFSAQQFPDLHSELNLSSLELGDSALYFCASSPHNGNQPQHFGDGTRLSIL.

This clone was seen only a few times. The J gene is TRBJ1-3, the V gene TRBV28, with a tentative D call TRBD1 (6 bases). Germline V CDR1 and CDR2: MDHEN, SYDVKM. Trimming removed 6 bases from V and 4 bases from J, with 13 bases in between. The CDR3 loop spans 14 amino acids. The CDR3 DNA follows: TGTGCCAGCAGCCGGGGGGGGACAGGAAACACCATATATTTT. It yields the protein CASSRGGTGNTIYF.

Only a few counts were recorded for this clone. V and J are TRBV2 and TRBJ2-5; TRBD1 matches at 8 bases. With V trimmed by 6 bases and J by 6 bases, 9 bases remained unmatched. Germline V gives CDR1 SNHLY, CDR2 FYNNEI. The CDR3 extends over 14 amino acids. CDR3 sequence reads: CASRQAGGSKTQYF. The CDR3 DNA is TGTGCCAGCAGACAAGCAGGGGGCTCGAAGACCCAGTACTTC.

This clone has more than one count but fewer than ten. The V call is TRBV5-8, the J call TRBJ2-1, with TRBD1 identical over 10 bases. This CDR3 spans 16 amino acids. V shed 2 bases, J shed 2 bases, and the junction held 4 bases outside the gene matches. The germline CDR1 and CDR2 sequences are SGHTS and YDEGEE. CDR3 sequence (DNA): TGTGCCAGCAGCTTAGGGGACAGGGGCGCCTACAATGAGCAGTTCTTC. Translated: CASSLGDRGAYNEQFF.

The chain combines TRBV19 with TRBJ2-1; unclear D gene. CDR3 size: 12 residues. V lost 3 bases and J 4 bases, leaving 4 bases between the germline ends. The germline V gene encodes CDR1 LNHDA and CDR2 SQIVND (reference sequence). Written as DNA, the CDR3 is TGTGCCAGTAGTATCCGGTACAATGAGCAGTTCTTC. This translates into CASSIRYNEQFF. The full variable domain, completed using reference TRBV19 and TRBJ2-1, is DGGITQSPKYLFRKEGQNVTLSCEQNLNHDAMYWYRQDPGQGLRLIYYSQIVNDFQKGDIAEGYSVSREKKESFPLTVTSAQKNPTAFYLCASSIRYNEQFFGPGTRLTVL.

The chain couples TRBV19 to TRBJ1-5; 7 nucleotides align to TRBD1. This CDR3 spans 15 amino acids. Germline values: CDR1 LNHDA, CDR2 SQIVND (reference sequence). The V segment lost 3 bases and the J segment 9 bases; nucleotides outside the gene matches: 11. In DNA, the CDR3 is TGTGCCAGTAGTATCCCCGACAGGGCGGGATGGCCCCAGCATTTT. Translating it yields CASSIPDRAGWPQHF. Variable domain in full (rest from reference TRBV19 and TRBJ1-5): DGGITQSPKYLFRKEGQNVTLSCEQNLNHDAMYWYRQDPGQGLRLIYYSQIVNDFQKGDIAEGYSVSREKKESFPLTVTSAQKNPTAFYLCASSIPDRAGWPQHFGDGTRLSIL.

The chain joins TRBV7-2 to TRBJ2-3; TRBD2 matches 9 bases. V shed 4 bases, J shed 4 bases, and the junction held 9 bases outside the gene matches. The CDR3 spans 16 residues. Germline V gene sequence: CDR1 SGHTA, CDR2 FQGNSA. The CDR3, as DNA: TGTGCCAGCAGCTCGGAGGGGCGGGAGGGGGCAGATACGCAGTATTTT. Protein: CASSSEGREGADTQYF.

The rearrangement links TRBV19 to TRBJ1-6, with D possibly being TRBD1 (5 bases). Trimming shortened V by 10 bases and J by 9 bases, and 16 bases separated the two germline ends. The CDR3 runs 13 residues. The germline gives CDR1 LNHDA, CDR2 SQIVND (reference sequence). The DNA of the CDR3 is TGTGCCACGAGCGACAGTGTACGTTCACCCCTCCACTTT. Translating it yields CATSDSVRSPLHF.

A few counts support this clone. V is TRBV19 and J is TRBJ2-1, with TRBD2 matching 7 bases. V lost 7 bases, J lost 2 bases, and 17 bases stayed unmatched. The CDR3 has 18 amino acids. The germline gives CDR1 LNHDA, CDR2 SQIVND (reference sequence). For the CDR3, the DNA is TGTGCCAGTACCCCCGCTAGCGGCCTGCCTCGGGCCTACAATGAGCAGTTCTTC. The encoded protein is CASTPASGLPRAYNEQFF.

Only a few counts were recorded for this clone. The gene calls are TRBV10-3 and TRBJ1-2; D not certain. The CDR3 loop spans 13 amino acids. The germline V gene encodes CDR1 ENHRY and CDR2 SYGVKD. Trimming cost V 10 bases and J 1 base, with 13 bases left between them. CDR3 in DNA: TGTGCCACCTCACAGCAGATTAACTATGGCTACACCTTC. Translation: CATSQQINYGYTF.

This clone showed up just a few times. The V and J genes are TRBV27 and TRBJ2-1, with a tentative D call TRBD2 (6 bases). Germline V gene sequence: CDR1 MNHEY, CDR2 SMNVEV (reference sequence). The CDR3 is 15 amino acids. The ends were cut back, 3 bases at V and 5 bases at J, with 14 bases in the middle. CDR3 in amino acids: CASSFTWRDHNEQFF. In DNA form, the CDR3 reads TGTGCCAGCAGTTTCACATGGCGGGACCACAATGAGCAGTTCTTC.

This clone was recorded a few times. The rearrangement uses TRBV5-1 and TRBJ1-2, with D possibly TRBD1 on 5 matching bases. The CDR3 loop spans 13 amino acids. Germline assignment: CDR1 SGHRS and CDR2 YFSETQ. V lost 4 bases and J 4 bases, leaving 11 bases between the germline ends. CDR3 residues: CASSEGVIYGYTF. The DNA of the CDR3 is TGCGCCAGCAGCGAAGGGGTTATCTATGGCTACACCTTC.

V is TRBV9 and J is TRBJ2-5, with 7 bases that match TRBD2. CDR1 and CDR2 from the germline V gene are SGDLS and YYNGEE. The CDR3 totals 15 residues. The J segment lost 0 bases and the V segment lost 6 bases, leaving 8 bases of the junction unmatched. In DNA, the CDR3 is TGTGCCAGCAACAGAGCGGGGACGTACCAAGAGACCCAGTACTTC. Translating it yields CASNRAGTYQETQYF.

The chain has TRBV28 and TRBJ1-2, with unresolved D. The germline V gene has CDR1 MDHEN and CDR2 SYDVKM. This CDR3 comprises 15 residues. Deletions cut 5 bases from V and 6 bases from J, with 19 bases between. CDR3 DNA: TGTGCCAGCAGTCCCCGACTCTATGGGAGGGATGGCTACACCTTC. Protein sequence: CASSPRLYGRDGYTF.

This clone was seen only a few times. V gene TRBV7-2 combines with J gene TRBJ2-7, with D unclear. The germline V gene encodes CDR1 SGHTA and CDR2 FQGNSA. CDR3 length: 13 residues. Trimming left V 3 bases short and J 4 bases short, with 10 bases between. For the CDR3, the DNA is TGTGCCAGCAGCTTGGAGCGCCTTTACGAGCAGTACTTC. Its protein is CASSLERLYEQYF.

V is TRBV28 and J is TRBJ2-2, with 8 nucleotides matching TRBD1. CDR3 length: 16 residues. Losses at the gene ends were 2 bases for V and 4 bases for J; bases not matched to a gene: 6. Germline V gives CDR1 MDHEN, CDR2 SYDVKM. Here the CDR3 reads CASSLGGQAGTGELFF. In nucleotides, the CDR3 is TGTGCCAGCAGTTTAGGGGGACAGGCTGGCACCGGGGAGCTGTTTTTT.

The chain joins TRBV6-1 to TRBJ1-2; D might be TRBD1 (5 bases). CDR1 and CDR2 (germline): MNHNS, SASEGT. The V end was cut by 1 base, the J end by 3 bases, with 9 bases between. The CDR3 is 14 amino acids. The CDR3 here is CASSEGAGHYGYTF. The CDR3 region has the DNA TGTGCCAGCAGTGAAGGGGCAGGGCACTATGGCTACACCTTC.

This clone was seen more than once but under ten times. The rearrangement joins TRBV6-4 to TRBJ2-3; TRBD2 agrees at 13 bases. Trimming at V came to 6 bases and at J to 3 bases, leaving 3 bases not matched to a gene. CDR3 length: 15 residues. The V gene's germline CDR1 is MRHNA and CDR2 SNTAGT. CDR3 coding DNA: TGTGCCAGCAGCCAGGGACTAGCGGGAACAGATACGCAGTATTTT. Its protein product is CASSQGLAGTDTQYF.

The J gene is TRBJ2-7, the V gene TRBV5-4; 9 bases fit TRBD1. V was pared by 0 bases and J by 0 bases, with 7 bases of the junction left unmatched. The CDR3 has 17 amino acids. CDR1 SGHNT and CDR2 YYREEE come from the germline V gene (reference sequence). CDR3 nucleotide sequence: TGTGCCAGCAGCTTGGGACAGGGGGTATCCTACTCCTACGAGCAGTACTTC. It encodes CASSLGQGVSYSYEQYF.

CDR3 DNA sequence: TGTGCCAGCAGTTTATACCAGGGGAATTTCGACGAGCAGTACTTC. The encoded protein is CASSLYQGNFDEQYF. The chain links TRBV28 to TRBJ2-7; maybe TRBD1 (6 bases). The V gene lost 1 base and the J gene lost 5 bases, with 15 bases spanning the gap. Per germline, CDR1 MDHEN and CDR2 SYDVKM. This CDR3 spans 15 amino acids.